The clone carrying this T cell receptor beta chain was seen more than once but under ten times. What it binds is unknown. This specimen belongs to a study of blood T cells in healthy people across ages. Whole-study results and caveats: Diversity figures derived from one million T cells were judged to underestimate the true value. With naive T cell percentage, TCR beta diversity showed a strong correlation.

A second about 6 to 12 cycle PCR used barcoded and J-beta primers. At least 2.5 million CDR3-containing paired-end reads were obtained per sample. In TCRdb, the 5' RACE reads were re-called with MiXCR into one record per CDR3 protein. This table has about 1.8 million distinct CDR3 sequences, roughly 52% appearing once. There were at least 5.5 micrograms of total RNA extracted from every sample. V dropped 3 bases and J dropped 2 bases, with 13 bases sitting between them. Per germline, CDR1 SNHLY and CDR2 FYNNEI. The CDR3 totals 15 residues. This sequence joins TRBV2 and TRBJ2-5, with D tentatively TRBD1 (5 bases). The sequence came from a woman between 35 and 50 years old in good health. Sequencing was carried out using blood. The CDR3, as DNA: TGTGCCAGCAGTGACCCAAGGGGCCCACAAGAGACCCAGTACTTC. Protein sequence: CASSDPRGPQETQYF.